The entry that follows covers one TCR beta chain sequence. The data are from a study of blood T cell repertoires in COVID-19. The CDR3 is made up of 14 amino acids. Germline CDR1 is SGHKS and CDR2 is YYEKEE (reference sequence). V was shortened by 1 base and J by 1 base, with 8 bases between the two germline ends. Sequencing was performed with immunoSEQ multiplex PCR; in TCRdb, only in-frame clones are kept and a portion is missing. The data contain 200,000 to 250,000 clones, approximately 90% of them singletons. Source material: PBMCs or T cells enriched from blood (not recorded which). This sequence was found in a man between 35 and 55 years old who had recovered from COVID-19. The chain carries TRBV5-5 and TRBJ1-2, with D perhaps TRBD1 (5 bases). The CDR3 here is CASSLQGDNYGYTF. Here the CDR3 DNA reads TGTGCCAGCAGCTTGCAAGGGGATAACTATGGCTACACCTTC. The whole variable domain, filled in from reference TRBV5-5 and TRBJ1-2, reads DAGVTQSPTHLIKTRGQQVTLRCSPISGHKSVSWYQQVLGQGPQFIFQYYEKEERGRGNFPDRFSARQFPNYSSELNVNALLLGDSALYLCASSLQGDNYGYTFGSGTRLTVV.